This T cell receptor (beta chain) was captured by sequencing in a study of CD8 T cells in ankylosing spondylitis. Study-wide results and caveats: For ankylosing spondylitis blood, a TCR beta motif of seven to nine highly homologous variants appeared characteristic. The clones that were linked to disease were reported to be significantly enriched in matched synovial fluid samples from ankylosing spondylitis patients. Disease-linked clones were found to be CD8+ and relatively rare in peripheral blood. Some of the motif variants had earlier been found in reactive arthritis patients' fluid and blood.

Between the trimmed V and J ends, which lost 0 bases and 7 bases, there was a span of 10 bases. The germline CDR1 and CDR2 sequences are LGHNA and YSLEER. The length of the CDR3 is 15 residues. Construction of TCR beta libraries was performed using quantitative 5'-RACE with molecular barcodes. TCRdb passed the 5' RACE reads through MiXCR, listing each CDR3 protein once. The sample has 800,000 to 900,000 distinct CDR3 sequences, about an eighth seen once. A few counts support this clonotype. Its antigen is currently unknown. The receptor was derived from a male donor with ankylosing spondylitis. The chain has TRBV4-3 and TRBJ1-6; D uncertain. Specimen: blood, either unsorted or a sorted T cell fraction (not recorded which). CDR3 in DNA: TGCGCCAGCAGCCAAGAGAGATCGAGGAATTCACCCCTCCACTTT. Translation gives CASSQERSRNSPLHF.